Listed here are 26 T cell receptor beta chains from one sample, sequenced in a study of blood T cell repertoires in COVID-19. TCRdb's copy holds only in-frame clones and misses some; the assay was immunoSEQ multiplex PCR. The repertoire holds under 150,000 clones, with about nine tenths as singletons. Sequences were obtained from peripheral blood. These receptor sequences come from a human donor in a cohort sampled during active COVID-19.

The V gene is TRBV5-1, the J gene TRBJ2-1; 7 bases match TRBD2. The V gene's germline CDR1 is SGHRS and CDR2 YFSETQ. J gave up 9 bases and V 4 bases, and 10 bases lay outside the gene matches. CDR3 length: 14 residues. The CDR3 DNA sequence: TGCGCCAGCAGCCCGTTGGACCCGGGGGGTGAGCAGTTCTTC. It specifies CASSPLDPGGEQFF.

V gene TRBV6-5 combines with J gene TRBJ2-2, with 7 bases matching TRBD2. The V gene's germline CDR1 is MNHEY and CDR2 SVGAGI. CDR3 length: 13 residues. V shed 6 bases, J shed 6 bases, and the junction held 4 bases outside the gene matches. The CDR3 spells CASRAGRAGELFF. CDR3 nucleotides: TGTGCCAGCAGAGCGGGGCGGGCCGGGGAGCTGTTTTTT.

The chain carries TRBV5-1 and TRBJ2-7; no definite D call. V lost 0 bases and J 0 bases, leaving 13 bases between the germline ends. Germline V gene sequence: CDR1 SGHRS, CDR2 YFSETQ. The CDR3 contains 16 residues. CDR3 loop: CASSLAPLVSSYEQYF. Written as DNA, the CDR3 is TGCGCCAGCAGCTTGGCCCCACTCGTTAGCTCCTACGAGCAGTACTTC.

This chain joins TRBV5-1 and TRBJ2-5; 7 bases fit TRBD2. J gave up 4 bases and V 4 bases, and 10 bases lay outside the gene matches. Looked up from germline, CDR1 is SGHRS and CDR2 is YFSETQ. The CDR3 is 15 amino acids. CDR3 amino acids: CASSPGLVVGETQYF. The DNA for the CDR3 is TGCGCCAGCAGCCCCGGACTAGTAGTAGGAGAGACCCAGTACTTC. The full variable domain, in which reference TRBV5-1 and TRBJ2-5 provide the parts outside the CDR3, is KAGVTQTPRYLIKTRGQQVTLSCSPISGHRSVSWYQQTPGQGLQFLFEYFSETQRNKGNFPGRFSGRQFSNSRSEMNVSTLELGDSALYLCASSPGLVVGETQYFGPGTRLLVL.

The chain carries TRBV27 and TRBJ1-2; 9 bases map to TRBD1. V gave up 8 bases and J gave up 3 bases; unmatched junction bases: 4. CDR1 and CDR2 (germline): MNHEY, SMNVEV (reference sequence). The length of the CDR3 is 13 residues. CDR3 protein: CASSRDRDYGYTF. DNA for the CDR3: TGTGCCAGCTCCCGGGACAGGGACTATGGCTACACCTTC.

This chain joins TRBV6-2 or TRBV6-3 and TRBJ2-7; 10 bases match TRBD1. After removal of 4 bases from V and 0 bases from J, the junction contained 15 bases not matched to a gene. The germline CDR1 and CDR2 sequences are MNHEY and SVGEGT. This CDR3 is 19 amino acids long. The CDR3 loop is CASSSRTGGGGPHSYEQYF. The CDR3, as DNA: TGTGCCAGCAGTTCCCGGACAGGGGGAGGGGGGCCACACTCCTACGAGCAGTACTTC.

V and J are TRBV4-1 and TRBJ2-2; D remains unclear. Germline CDR1 MGHRA, CDR2 YSYEKL. V lost 1 base to trimming and J lost 7 bases, with 13 bases between them. CDR3 length equals 15 residues. The CDR3, as DNA: TGCGCCAGCAGCCAAGCTGAGACACGGCACGGGGAGCTGTTTTTT. It encodes CASSQAETRHGELFF.

V and J are TRBV7-9 and TRBJ2-7, with 8 bases that match TRBD1. The length of the CDR3 is 15 residues. The V segment lost 5 bases and the J segment 4 bases; nucleotides outside the gene matches: 10. Per the germline V gene, CDR1 is SEHNR and CDR2 is FQNEAQ (reference sequence). CDR3 loop: CASSATTGVSYEQYF. As DNA, the CDR3 is TGTGCCAGCAGCGCCACGACAGGGGTGAGTTACGAGCAGTACTTC. Supplemented by reference TRBV7-9 and TRBJ2-7, the full variable domain reads DTGVSQNPRHKITKRGQNVTFRCDPISEHNRLYWYRQTLGQGPEFLTYFQNEAQLEKSRLLSDRFSAERPKGSFSTLEIQRTEQGDSAMYLCASSATTGVSYEQYFGPGTRLTVT.

This clone was found many times. V gene TRBV4-1 combines with J gene TRBJ1-5; 9 nucleotides line up with TRBD1. With 0 bases clipped from V and 5 bases from J, the junction kept 14 bases outside the gene matches. The CDR3 loop spans 19 amino acids. Germline loops: CDR1 MGHRA, CDR2 YSYEKL. CDR3 sequence: CASSQDFLSGTGSDQPQHF. Here the CDR3 DNA reads TGCGCCAGCAGCCAAGATTTTCTTAGCGGGACAGGGTCCGATCAGCCCCAGCATTTT.

This sequence joins TRBV30 and TRBJ1-2, with D possibly matching TRBD1 (6 bases). Trimming left V 3 bases short and J 0 bases short, with 17 bases between. CDR1 and CDR2 from the germline V gene are GTSNPN and SVGIG (reference sequence). The CDR3 length is 16 residues. CDR3 in DNA: TGTGCCTGGAGAGGGGGAGACACACCAACTAACTATGGCTACACCTTC. Amino acid sequence: CAWRGGDTPTNYGYTF.

The genes are TRBV9 and TRBJ2-3; 10 bases match TRBD1. J gave up 4 bases and V 4 bases, and 9 bases lay outside the gene matches. Germline V gene data show CDR1 as SGDLS and CDR2 as YYNGEE. The CDR3 spans 16 residues. Here the CDR3 reads CASSSSGTGVPDTQYF. The CDR3 DNA is TGTGCCAGCAGCTCCTCCGGGACAGGGGTACCAGATACGCAGTATTTT.

The V gene is TRBV4-3, the J gene TRBJ1-2; 7 bases fit TRBD1. This CDR3 is 14 amino acids long. Germline CDR1 LGHNA, CDR2 YSLEER. After removal of 0 bases from V and 5 bases from J, the junction contained 3 bases not matched to a gene. The CDR3 DNA sequence: TGCGCCAGCAGCCAAGAGGCCAGGGGGTATGGCTACACCTTC. Its translation: CASSQEARGYGYTF.

In this sample, this clone turned up once. This chain links TRBV5-1 with TRBJ2-7, with D perhaps TRBD1 (6 bases). CDR3 length: 13 amino acids. Trimming removed 1 base from V and 5 bases from J, with 10 bases in between. Germline V gene data show CDR1 as SGHRS and CDR2 as YFSETQ. The CDR3 DNA reads as TGCGCCAGCAGCTTGAGGCAGGGGAACGAGCAGTACTTC. Amino acid sequence: CASSLRQGNEQYF.

This chain connects TRBV7-9 to TRBJ1-1; the match to TRBD1 covers 7 bases. CDR1 and CDR2 from the germline V gene are SEHNR and FQNEAQ (reference sequence). The CDR3 has 15 residues. Trimming removed 5 bases from V and 1 base from J; junction bases left unmatched: 7. The CDR3, as DNA: TGTGCCAGCAGCCGCAGGGGGACTGGGAACACTGAAGCTTTCTTT. It translates to CASSRRGTGNTEAFF.

V gene TRBV25-1 combines with J gene TRBJ1-2; D might be TRBD1 (6 bases). Germline values: CDR1 MGHDK, CDR2 SYGVNS. With 1 base removed from V and 1 base from J, the gap between germline ends came to 10 bases. The CDR3 totals 15 residues. The CDR3: CASSELGTNNYGYTF. CDR3 bases: TGTGCCAGCAGTGAATTGGGGACAAATAACTATGGCTACACCTTC.

This clone has more than one count but fewer than ten. The chain is built from TRBV5-6 and TRBJ1-1; TRBD1 agrees at 8 bases. CDR1 is SGHDT, CDR2 YYEEEE, per germline. J was trimmed by 1 base and V by 3 bases; bases with no gene match: 14. CDR3 size: 18 residues. The CDR3 sequence: CASSYRSNHRGTNTEAFF. Here the CDR3 DNA reads TGTGCCAGCAGCTATAGGTCCAACCACAGGGGGACGAACACTGAAGCTTTCTTT.

The chain recombines TRBV15 with TRBJ1-4, with D perhaps TRBD1 (5 bases). The CDR3 consists of 18 residues. V lost 0 bases, J lost 8 bases, and 22 bases lay in between. Germline V CDR1 and CDR2: LNHNV, YYDKDF (reference sequence). The CDR3 loop reads CATSREITLTVSGEKLFF. The DNA of the CDR3 is TGTGCCACCAGCAGAGAAATAACTTTGACAGTCTCTGGCGAAAAACTGTTTTTT.

The chain's CDR3 is CASGRGYTEAFF. The CDR3 DNA sequence: TGTGCCAGCGGCAGGGGGTACACTGAAGCTTTCTTT. The V gene is TRBV6-5, the J gene TRBJ1-1, with 7 bases aligning to TRBD1. The germline gives CDR1 MNHEY, CDR2 SVGAGI. J lost 3 bases, V lost 8 bases, and 3 bases had no gene match. The CDR3 contains 12 residues.

The V and J genes are TRBV11-2 and TRBJ2-7, with a tentative D call TRBD2 (5 bases). CDR1 is SGHAT and CDR2 is FQNNGV in the germline V gene. V lost 1 base, J lost 2 bases, and 12 bases lay in between. The CDR3 runs to 15 residues. CDR3 nucleotides: TGTGCCAGCAGCTTAGTGGCGGGCGGCCCCTACGAGCAGTACTTC. It encodes CASSLVAGGPYEQYF.

This chain uses TRBV6-2 or TRBV6-3 with TRBJ2-2; maybe TRBD1 (6 bases). The germline V and J ends were trimmed by 5 bases and 4 bases, with 17 bases remaining between them. The CDR3 is 16 residues long. CDR1 and CDR2 (germline): MNHEY, SVGEGT. CDR3 residues: CASSTPAGDGTGELFF. The CDR3 DNA sequence: TGTGCCAGCAGTACCCCCGCAGGGGACGGCACCGGGGAGCTGTTTTTT.

The chain combines TRBV11-2 with TRBJ1-1; no clear D gene. Deletions cut 4 bases from V and 4 bases from J, with 7 bases between. This CDR3 region has 12 residues. CDR1 is SGHAT and CDR2 is FQNNGV in the germline V gene. The CDR3 nucleotides read TGTGCCAGCAGCTACGAGGGCACTGAAGCTTTCTTT. It is translated as CASSYEGTEAFF.

This clone was seen a few times. This chain links TRBV18 with TRBJ2-7; the match to TRBD1 covers 11 bases. The CDR3 has 18 residues. Unmatched junction bases numbered 12, after V lost 3 bases and J lost 2 bases. Per germline, CDR1 KGHSH and CDR2 LQKENI. The CDR3 DNA reads as TGTGCCAGCTCACCTAAACGGACAGGGGGCGCGTTTACCTACGAGCAGTACTTC. Its protein is CASSPKRTGGAFTYEQYF.

V usage is TRBV7-2 and J usage is TRBJ2-7; 10 nucleotides match TRBD1. Germline assignment: CDR1 SGHTA and CDR2 FQGNSA. The CDR3 loop spans 16 amino acids. The V gene end was trimmed by 4 bases and the J gene end by 3 bases; junction bases not matched to a gene: 9. DNA for the CDR3: TGTGCCAGCAGCTCTAACCGACAGGGGGCTGGCTACGAGCAGTACTTC. Translating gives CASSSNRQGAGYEQYF. The full variable domain, rest sourced from reference TRBV7-2 and TRBJ2-7, is GAGVSQSPSNKVTEKGKDVELRCDPISGHTALYWYRQSLGQGLEFLIYFQGNSAPDKSGLPSDRFSAERTGGSVSTLTIQRTQQEDSAVYLCASSSNRQGAGYEQYFGPGTRLTVT.

This chain links TRBV3-1 (or the pseudogene TRBV3-2) with TRBJ2-2; perhaps TRBD1 as D (6 bases). The CDR3 covers 16 residues. The V and J ends lost 4 bases and 6 bases respectively, with 18 bases between them. Germline lookup yields CDR1 LGHDT and CDR2 YNNKEL (reference sequence). This CDR3 is CASSPPRSQGSGELFF. The CDR3, as DNA: TGTGCCAGCAGCCCCCCGAGGTCTCAGGGGTCCGGGGAGCTGTTTTTT.

V is TRBV5-1 and J is TRBJ1-1; D remains ambiguous. Deletions cut 0 bases from V and 6 bases from J, with 12 bases between. CDR1 and CDR2 from the germline V gene are SGHRS and YFSETQ. The CDR3 consists of 14 residues. CDR3 nucleotide sequence: TGCGCCAGCAGCTTGGTTCGAGGGAGCGCTGAAGCTTTCTTT. Translated, it gives CASSLVRGSAEAFF.

The V call is TRBV2, the J call TRBJ2-1; 7 bases fit TRBD1. Germline V CDR1 and CDR2: SNHLY, FYNNEI. V was clipped by 8 bases and J by 8 bases; unmatched bases: 9. The CDR3 length is 13 residues. CDR3 sequence reads: CASGKLGGDEQFF. In DNA form, the CDR3 reads TGTGCCAGCGGGAAGTTAGGGGGCGATGAGCAGTTCTTC.